This entry concerns a single T cell receptor (beta chain). The authors' processing: Amplified reference gene primers provided the basis for estimating nucleated cell counts. TCRdb keeps only in-frame clones here, not all; method: immunoSEQ multiplex PCR. Clonal size and the V and J genes are those of that table, whereas D and trimming came from the DNA. The sample lists 200,000 to 300,000 clones; around 87% were seen once. The sample belongs to a study of blood T cell repertoires in COVID-19. Study summary: Specimens from acute and convalescent COVID-19 originated in the United States, Italy and Spain. Sample material is recorded as cDNA or gDNA derived from T cells, B-cell-depleted T cells, or PBMCs.

Sequenced: peripheral blood. The clonotype was recovered from a man in his sixties who had recovered from COVID-19.

CDR3 nucleotides: TGTGCCAGCAGTTTGAGCAGGCAACAGCCCCAGCATTTT. Translating it yields CASSLSRQQPQHF. The chain joins TRBV27 to TRBJ1-5, with no clear D. The CDR3 extends over 13 amino acids. Germline CDR1 reads MNHEY; CDR2 reads SMNVEV (reference sequence). The ends were cut back, 3 bases at V and 7 bases at J, with 10 bases in the middle.